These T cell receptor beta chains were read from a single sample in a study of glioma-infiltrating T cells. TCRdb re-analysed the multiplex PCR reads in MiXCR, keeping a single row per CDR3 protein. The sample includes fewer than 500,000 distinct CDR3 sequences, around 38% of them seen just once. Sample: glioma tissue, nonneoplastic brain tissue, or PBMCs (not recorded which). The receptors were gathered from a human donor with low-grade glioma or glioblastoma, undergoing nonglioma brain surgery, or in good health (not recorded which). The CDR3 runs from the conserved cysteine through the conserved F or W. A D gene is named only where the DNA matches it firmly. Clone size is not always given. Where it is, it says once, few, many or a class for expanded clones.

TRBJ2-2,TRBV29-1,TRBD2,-,CSVGDLGLAGAGELFF,TGCAGCGTTGGAGATCTAGGACTAGCGGGAGCCGGGGAGCTGTTTTTT
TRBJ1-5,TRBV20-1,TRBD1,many,CSATTGGGSNQPQHF,TGCAGTGCAACTACAGGGGGCGGGAGCAATCAGCCCCAGCATTTT
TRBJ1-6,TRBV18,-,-,CASSPDSHSPLHF,TGTGCCAGCTCACCTGACAGTCATTCACCCCTCCACTTT
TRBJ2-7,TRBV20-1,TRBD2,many,CSAREGWGLVVEQYF,TGCAGTGCTAGAGAGGGCTGGGGACTAGTAGTTGAGCAGTACTTC
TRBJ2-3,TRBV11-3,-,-,CASSLEAVTDTQYF,TGTGCCAGCAGCTTAGAGGCGGTCACAGATACGCAGTATTTT
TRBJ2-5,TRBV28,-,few,CASSLGGGRRQETQYF,TGTGCCAGCAGTTTGGGGGGAGGTAGGAGGCAAGAGACCCAGTACTTC
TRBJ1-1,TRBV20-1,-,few,CSARDPLRMNTEAFF,TGCAGTGCTAGAGACCCGCTCAGGATGAACACTGAAGCTTTCTTT
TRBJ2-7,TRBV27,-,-,CASSGAAATSYEQYF,TGTGCCAGCAGTGGGGCCGCGGCGACCTCCTACGAGCAGTACTTC
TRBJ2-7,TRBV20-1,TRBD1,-,CSATGQGAYEQYF,TGCAGTGCTACGGGACAGGGGGCCTACGAGCAGTACTTC
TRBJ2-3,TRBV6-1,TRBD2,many,CATQAGATDTQYF,TGTGCCACCCAAGCGGGAGCCACAGATACGCAGTATTTT
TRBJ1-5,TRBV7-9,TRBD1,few,CASSSELGTGWRFQPQHF,TGTGCCAGCAGCTCCGAATTGGGGACAGGGTGGAGGTTTCAGCCCCAGCATTTT
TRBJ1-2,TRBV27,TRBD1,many,CASSPSGQNYGYTF,TGTGCCAGCAGTCCGTCGGGACAGAACTATGGCTACACCTTC
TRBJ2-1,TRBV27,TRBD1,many,CASSPGTVGGEQFF,TGTGCCAGCAGCCCTGGGACAGTTGGAGGTGAGCAGTTCTTC
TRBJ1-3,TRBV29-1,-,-,CSVVLSGNTIYF,TGCAGCGTTGTACTCTCTGGAAACACCATATATTTT
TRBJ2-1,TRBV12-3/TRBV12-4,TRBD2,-,CASNWLAGTDEQFF,TGTGCCAGCAATTGGCTAGCGGGAACCGATGAGCAGTTCTTC
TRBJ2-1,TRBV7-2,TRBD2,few,CASSSPRAGGGYNEQFF,TGTGCCAGCAGCTCCCCCCGAGCGGGAGGGGGTTACAATGAGCAGTTCTTC
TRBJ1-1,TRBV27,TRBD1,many,CASSSLRTGLTEAFF,TGTGCCAGCAGTTCCCTACGGACAGGACTCACTGAAGCTTTCTTT
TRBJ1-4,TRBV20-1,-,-,CSARDRMGTNEKLFF,TGCAGTGCTAGAGACAGGATGGGAACTAATGAAAAACTGTTTTTT
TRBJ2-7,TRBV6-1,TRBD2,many,CASSKSGRNYEQYF,TGTGCCAGCAGTAAGAGCGGGAGGAACTACGAGCAGTACTTC
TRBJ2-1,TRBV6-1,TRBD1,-,CASSTIPGQGCNEQFF,TGTGCCAGCAGTACGATCCCGGGACAGGGTTGCAATGAGCAGTTCTTC
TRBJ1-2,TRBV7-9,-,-,CASSFTDYGYTF,TGTGCCAGCAGCTTTACCGACTATGGCTACACCTTC
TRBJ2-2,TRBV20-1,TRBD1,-,CSARLTRQGHGELFF,TGCAGTGCTAGATTGACACGACAGGGTCACGGGGAGCTGTTTTTT
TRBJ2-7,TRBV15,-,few,CATSSPRTGTPYEQYF,TGTGCCACCAGCTCCCCCCGAACAGGTACGCCCTACGAGCAGTACTTC
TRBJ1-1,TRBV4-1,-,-,CASSQGPADARNTEAFF,TGCGCCAGCAGCCAAGGCCCCGCGGACGCCAGAAACACTGAAGCTTTCTTT
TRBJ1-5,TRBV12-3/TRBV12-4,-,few,CASSLWQDNQPQHF,TGTGCCAGCAGTTTATGGCAAGACAATCAGCCCCAGCATTTT
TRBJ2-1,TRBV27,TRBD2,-,CASRYRLAHYNEQSF,TGTGCCAGCAGATATCGACTAGCGCACTACAATGAGCAGTCCTTC
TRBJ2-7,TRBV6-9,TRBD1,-,CASSFRRGPDTPYEQYF,TGTGCCAGCAGTTTCCGCAGGGGGCCGGACACTCCCTACGAGCAGTACTTC
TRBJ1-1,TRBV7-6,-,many,CASSLVVTGSEAFF,TGTGCCAGCAGCTTAGTAGTTACAGGTTCCGAGGCTTTCTTT
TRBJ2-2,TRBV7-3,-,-,CASSLVPGTGAGELFF,TGTGCCAGCAGCTTAGTCCCGGGGACTGGGGCCGGGGAGCTGTTTTTT
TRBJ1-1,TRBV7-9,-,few,CASSFVQGNAEAFF,TGTGCCAGCAGCTTCGTTCAGGGGAACGCTGAAGCTTTCTTT
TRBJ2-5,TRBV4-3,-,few,CASSQGFWTGQETQYF,TGCGCCAGCAGCCAAGGATTTTGGACTGGCCAAGAGACCCAGTACTTC
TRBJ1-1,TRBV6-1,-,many,CASTGINTEAFF,TGTGCCAGCACCGGGATAAACACTGAAGCTTTCTTT
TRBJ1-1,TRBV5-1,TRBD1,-,CASSARQGAVTEAFF,TGCGCCAGCAGCGCAAGACAGGGGGCAGTGACTGAAGCTTTCTTT
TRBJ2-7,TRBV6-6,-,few,CASSYGVVSSYEQYF,TGTGCCAGCAGTTACGGGGTCGTTTCCTCCTACGAGCAGTACTTC
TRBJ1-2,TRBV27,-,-,CASSLGRPSPNYGYTF,TGTGCCAGCAGCTTAGGGCGGCCAAGCCCTAACTATGGCTACACCTTC
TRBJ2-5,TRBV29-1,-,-,CSVEHGSETQYF,TGCAGCGTTGAACACGGATCCGAGACCCAGTACTTC
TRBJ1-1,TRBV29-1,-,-,CSVGSENTEAFF,TGCAGCGTTGGGTCAGAGAACACTGAAGCTTTCTTT
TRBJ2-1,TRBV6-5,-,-,CASSSRQNLDNEQFF,TGTGCCAGCAGTTCCCGACAGAACCTGGACAATGAGCAGTTCTTC
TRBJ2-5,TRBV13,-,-,CASSQGPSGETQYF,TGTGCCAGCAGCCAGGGACCGAGCGGAGAGACCCAGTACTTC
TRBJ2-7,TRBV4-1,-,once,CASSKGSAYEQYF,TGCGCCAGCAGCAAAGGCAGCGCCTACGAGCAGTACTTC
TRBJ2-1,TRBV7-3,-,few,CASRVGNGNNEQFF,TGTGCCAGCAGGGTAGGGAACGGCAACAATGAGCAGTTCTTC
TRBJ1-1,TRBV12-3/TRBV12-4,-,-,CASRFSEAEAFF,TGTGCCAGCAGATTTTCTGAGGCTGAAGCTTTCTTT
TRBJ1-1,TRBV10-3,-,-,CAISDATGNTEAFF,TGTGCCATCAGTGACGCGACCGGCAACACTGAAGCTTTCTTT
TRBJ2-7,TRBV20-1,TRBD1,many,CSARDRGRPYEQYF,TGCAGTGCTAGGGACAGGGGGCGACCCTACGAGCAGTACTTC
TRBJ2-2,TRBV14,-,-,CASSQLWGDTGELFF,TGTGCCAGCAGCCAACTATGGGGGGACACCGGGGAGCTGTTTTTT
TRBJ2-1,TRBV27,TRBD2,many,CASSSTSFGSYNEQFF,TGTGCCAGCAGCTCGACTAGCTTTGGGTCCTACAATGAGCAGTTCTTC
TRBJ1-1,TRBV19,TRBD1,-,CASSNPGTGRFEAFF,TGTGCCAGTAGTAACCCTGGGACAGGGAGGTTTGAAGCTTTCTTT
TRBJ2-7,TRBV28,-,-,CASSPSTLTGQYF,TGTGCCAGCAGTCCTTCCACCCTCACAGGGCAGTACTTC
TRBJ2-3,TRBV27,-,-,CAGSLISFGNTDTQYF,TGTGCCGGCAGTTTAATATCGTTTGGGAATACAGATACGCAGTATTTT
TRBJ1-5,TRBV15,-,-,CATSSLPGRNQPQHF,TGTGCCACCAGCTCCCTCCCAGGGCGCAATCAGCCCCAGCATTTT
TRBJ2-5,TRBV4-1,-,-,CASSQDPWGETQYF,TGCGCCAGCAGCCAAGACCCCTGGGGAGAGACCCAGTACTTC
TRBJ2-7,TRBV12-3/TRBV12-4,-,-,CASSFFPSSYEQYF,TGTGCCAGCAGTTTCTTCCCAAGCTCCTACGAGCAGTACTTC
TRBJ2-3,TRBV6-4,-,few,CASSVGFTDTQYF,TGTGCCAGCAGTGTCGGCTTCACAGATACGCAGTATTTT